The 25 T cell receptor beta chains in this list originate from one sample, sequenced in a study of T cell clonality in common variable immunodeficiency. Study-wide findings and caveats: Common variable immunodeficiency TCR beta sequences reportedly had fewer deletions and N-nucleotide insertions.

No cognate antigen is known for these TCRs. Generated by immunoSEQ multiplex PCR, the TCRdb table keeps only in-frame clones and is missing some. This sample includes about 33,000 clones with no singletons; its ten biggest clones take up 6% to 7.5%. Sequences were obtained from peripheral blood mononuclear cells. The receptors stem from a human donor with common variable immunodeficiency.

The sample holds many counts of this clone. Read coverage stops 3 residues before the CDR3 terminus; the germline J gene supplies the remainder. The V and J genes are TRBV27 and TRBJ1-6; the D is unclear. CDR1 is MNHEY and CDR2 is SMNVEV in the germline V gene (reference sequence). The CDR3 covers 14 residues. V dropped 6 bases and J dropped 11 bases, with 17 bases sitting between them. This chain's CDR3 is CASRAVLNAPPLHF. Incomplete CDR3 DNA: TGTGCCAGCAGAGCGGTCCTTAACGCCCCACCC.

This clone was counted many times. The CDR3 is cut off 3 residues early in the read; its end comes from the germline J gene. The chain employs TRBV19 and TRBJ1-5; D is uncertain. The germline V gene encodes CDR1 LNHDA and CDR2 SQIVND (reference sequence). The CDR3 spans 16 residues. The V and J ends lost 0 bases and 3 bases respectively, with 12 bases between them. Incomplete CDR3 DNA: TGTGCCAGTAGTATAGATCTTAGCTTTGACAATCAGCCC. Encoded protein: CASSIDLSFDNQP. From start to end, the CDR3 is CASSIDLSFDNQPQHF.

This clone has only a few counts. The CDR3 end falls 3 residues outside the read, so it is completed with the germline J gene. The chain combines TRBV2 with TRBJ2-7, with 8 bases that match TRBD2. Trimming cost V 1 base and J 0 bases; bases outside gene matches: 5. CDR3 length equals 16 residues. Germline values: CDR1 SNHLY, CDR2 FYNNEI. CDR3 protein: CASSEGHAGGSYEQYF. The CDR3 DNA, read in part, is TGTGCCAGCAGTGAAGGACATGCGGGGGGCTCCTACGAG.

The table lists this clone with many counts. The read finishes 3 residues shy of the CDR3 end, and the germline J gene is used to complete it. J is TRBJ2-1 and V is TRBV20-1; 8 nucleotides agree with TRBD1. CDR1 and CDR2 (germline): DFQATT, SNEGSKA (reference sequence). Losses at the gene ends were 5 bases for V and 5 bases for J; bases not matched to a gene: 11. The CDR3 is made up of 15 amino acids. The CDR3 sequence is CSAGPPGQVDNEQFF. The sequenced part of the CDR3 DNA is TGCAGTGCTGGACCACCGGGACAGGTCGACAATGAG.

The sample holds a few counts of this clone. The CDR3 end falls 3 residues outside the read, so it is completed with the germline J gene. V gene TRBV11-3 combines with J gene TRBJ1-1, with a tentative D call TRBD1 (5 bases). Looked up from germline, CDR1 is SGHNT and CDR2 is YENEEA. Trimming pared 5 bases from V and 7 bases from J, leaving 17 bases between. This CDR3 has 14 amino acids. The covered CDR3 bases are TGTGCCAGCAGCCAGGACGGGGGGAGTGGTGAA. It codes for CASSQDGGSGE. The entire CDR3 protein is CASSQDGGSGEAFF. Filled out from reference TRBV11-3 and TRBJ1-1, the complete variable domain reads EAGVVQSPRYKIIEKKQPVAFWCNPISGHNTLYWYLQNLGQGPELLIRYENEEAVDDSQLPKDRFSAERLKGVDSTLKIQPAELGDSAVYLCASSQDGGSGEAFFGQGTRLTVV.

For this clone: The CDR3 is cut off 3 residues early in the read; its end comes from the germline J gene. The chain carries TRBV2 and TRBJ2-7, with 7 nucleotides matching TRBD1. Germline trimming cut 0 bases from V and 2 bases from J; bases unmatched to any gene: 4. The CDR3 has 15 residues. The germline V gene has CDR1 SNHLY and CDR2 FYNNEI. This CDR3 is CASSEAGTAAYEQYF. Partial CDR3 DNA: TGTGCCAGCAGTGAAGCTGGGACAGCAGCCTACGAG.

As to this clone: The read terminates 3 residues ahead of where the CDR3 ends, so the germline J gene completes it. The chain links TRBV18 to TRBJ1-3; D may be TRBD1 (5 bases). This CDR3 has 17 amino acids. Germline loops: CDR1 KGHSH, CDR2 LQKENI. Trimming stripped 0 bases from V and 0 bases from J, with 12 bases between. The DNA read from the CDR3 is TGTGCCAGCTCACCACCGCAGGGAGGCGGCTCTGGAAACACC. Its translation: CASSPPQGGGSGNT. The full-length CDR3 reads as CASSPPQGGGSGNTIYF.

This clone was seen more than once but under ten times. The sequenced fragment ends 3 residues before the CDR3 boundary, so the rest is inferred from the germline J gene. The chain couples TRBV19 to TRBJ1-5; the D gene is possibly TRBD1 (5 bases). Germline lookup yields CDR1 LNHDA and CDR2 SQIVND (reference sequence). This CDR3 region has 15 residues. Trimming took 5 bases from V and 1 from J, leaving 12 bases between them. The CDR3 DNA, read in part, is TGTGCCAGTAGTGACAGCCAAGGGAGCAATCAGCCC. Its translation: CASSDSQGSNQP. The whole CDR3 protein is CASSDSQGSNQPQHF.

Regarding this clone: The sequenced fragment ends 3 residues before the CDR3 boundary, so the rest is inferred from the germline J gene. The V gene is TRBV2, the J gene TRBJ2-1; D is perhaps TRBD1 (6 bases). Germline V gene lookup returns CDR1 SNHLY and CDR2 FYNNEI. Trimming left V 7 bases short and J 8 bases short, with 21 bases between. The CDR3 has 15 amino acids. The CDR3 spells CASTLQDRLGHEQFF. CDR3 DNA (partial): TGTGCCAGCACCCTCCAAGACAGGCTAGGCCATGAG.

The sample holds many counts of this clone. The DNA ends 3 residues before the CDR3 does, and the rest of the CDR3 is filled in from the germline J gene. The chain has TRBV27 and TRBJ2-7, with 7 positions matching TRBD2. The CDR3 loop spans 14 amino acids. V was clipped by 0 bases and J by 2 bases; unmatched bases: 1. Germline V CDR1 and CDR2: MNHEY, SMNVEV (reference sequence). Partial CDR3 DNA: TGTGCCAGCAGTTTATCCGCGGGAGCCTACGAG. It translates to CASSLSAGAYE. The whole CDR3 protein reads CASSLSAGAYEQYF.

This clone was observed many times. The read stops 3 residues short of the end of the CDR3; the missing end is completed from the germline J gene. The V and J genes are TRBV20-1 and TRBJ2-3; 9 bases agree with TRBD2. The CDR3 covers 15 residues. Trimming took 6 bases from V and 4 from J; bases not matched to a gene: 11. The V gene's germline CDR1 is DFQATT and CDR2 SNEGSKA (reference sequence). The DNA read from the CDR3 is TGCAGTGCCGACCCCGCTAGCGGGGTATCAGATACG. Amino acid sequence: CSADPASGVSDT. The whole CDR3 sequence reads CSADPASGVSDTQYF.

The part of the CDR3 DNA that was read is TGTGCCAGCAGCTTATGGGACAGGGCCTACGAG. Translated, it gives CASSLWDRAYE. The full CDR3 protein reads CASSLWDRAYEQYF. The rearrangement uses TRBV7-9 and TRBJ2-7; 9 bases match TRBD1. The CDR3 end is not reached by the read, which stops 3 residues before it; the germline J gene fills it in. The CDR3 covers 14 residues. V shed 2 bases, J shed 2 bases, and the junction held 1 base outside the gene matches. The germline CDR1 and CDR2 sequences are SEHNR and FQNEAQ (reference sequence).

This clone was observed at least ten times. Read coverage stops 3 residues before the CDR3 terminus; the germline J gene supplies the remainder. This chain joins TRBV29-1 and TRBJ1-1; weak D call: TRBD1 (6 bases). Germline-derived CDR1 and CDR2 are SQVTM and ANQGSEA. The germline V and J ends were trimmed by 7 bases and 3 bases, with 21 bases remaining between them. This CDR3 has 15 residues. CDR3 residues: CSASGAGSLDTEAFF. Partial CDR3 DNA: TGCAGCGCCTCAGGGGCAGGGAGCTTGGACACTGAA.

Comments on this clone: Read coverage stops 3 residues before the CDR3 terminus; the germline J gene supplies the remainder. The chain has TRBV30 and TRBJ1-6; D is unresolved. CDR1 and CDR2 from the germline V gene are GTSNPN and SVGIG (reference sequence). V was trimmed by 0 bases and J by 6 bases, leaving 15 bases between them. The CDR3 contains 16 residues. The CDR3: CAWSVPTPGLNSPLHF. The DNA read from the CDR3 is TGTGCCTGGAGTGTACCAACTCCTGGTCTTAATTCACCC.

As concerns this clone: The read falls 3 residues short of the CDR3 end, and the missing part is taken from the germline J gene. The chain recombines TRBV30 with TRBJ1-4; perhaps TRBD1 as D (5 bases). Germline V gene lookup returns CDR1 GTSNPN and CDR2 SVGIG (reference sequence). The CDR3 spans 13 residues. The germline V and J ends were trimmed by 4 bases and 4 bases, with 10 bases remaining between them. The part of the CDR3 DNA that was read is TGTGCCTGGACCGACAGCAGTAATGAAAAA. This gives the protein CAWTDSSNEK. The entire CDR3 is CAWTDSSNEKLFF.

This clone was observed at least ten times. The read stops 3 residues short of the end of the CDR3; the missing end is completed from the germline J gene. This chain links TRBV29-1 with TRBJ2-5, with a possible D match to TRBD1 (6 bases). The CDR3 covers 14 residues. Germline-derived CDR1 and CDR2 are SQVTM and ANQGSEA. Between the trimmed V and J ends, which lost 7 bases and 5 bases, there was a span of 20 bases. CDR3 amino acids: CSASGLLTGETQYF. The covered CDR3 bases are TGCAGCGCCTCCGGGCTACTTACAGGGGAGACC.

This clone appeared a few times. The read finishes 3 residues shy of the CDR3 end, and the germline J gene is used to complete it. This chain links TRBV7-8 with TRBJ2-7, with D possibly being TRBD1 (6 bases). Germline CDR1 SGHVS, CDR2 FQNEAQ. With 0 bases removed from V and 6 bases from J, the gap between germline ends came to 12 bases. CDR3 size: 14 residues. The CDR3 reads CASSLAQGNGEQYF. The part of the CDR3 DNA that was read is TGTGCCAGCAGCTTAGCTCAGGGGAATGGCGAG. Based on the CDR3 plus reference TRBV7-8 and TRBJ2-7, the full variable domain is GAGVSQSPRYKVAKRGQDVALRCDPISGHVSLFWYQQALGQGPEFLTYFQNEAQLDKSGLPSDRFFAERPEGSVSTLKIQRTQQEDSAVYLCASSLAQGNGEQYFGPGTRLTVT.

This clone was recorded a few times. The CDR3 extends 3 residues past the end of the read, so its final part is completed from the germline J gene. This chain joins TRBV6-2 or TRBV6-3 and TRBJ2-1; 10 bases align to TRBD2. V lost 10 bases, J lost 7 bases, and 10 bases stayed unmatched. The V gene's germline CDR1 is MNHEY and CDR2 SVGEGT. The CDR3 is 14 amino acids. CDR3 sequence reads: CAIRPGLALNEQFF. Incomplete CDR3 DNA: TGTGCCATCCGTCCGGGACTAGCGCTAAATGAG.

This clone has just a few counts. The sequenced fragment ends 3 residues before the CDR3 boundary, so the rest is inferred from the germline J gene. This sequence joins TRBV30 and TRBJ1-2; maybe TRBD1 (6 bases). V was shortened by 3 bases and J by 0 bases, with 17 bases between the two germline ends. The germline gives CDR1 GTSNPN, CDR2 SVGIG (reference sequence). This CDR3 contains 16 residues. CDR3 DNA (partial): TGTGCCTGGAGAGTGGACAGCCTACAGACTAACTATGGC. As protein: CAWRVDSLQTNYG. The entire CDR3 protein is CAWRVDSLQTNYGYTF.

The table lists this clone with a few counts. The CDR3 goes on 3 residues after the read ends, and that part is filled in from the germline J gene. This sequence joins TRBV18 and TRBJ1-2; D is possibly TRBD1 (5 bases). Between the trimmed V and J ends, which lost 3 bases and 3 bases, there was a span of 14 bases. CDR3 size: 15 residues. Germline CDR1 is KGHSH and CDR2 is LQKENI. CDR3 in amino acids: CASSPGTPSYYGYTF. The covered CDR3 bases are TGTGCCAGCTCACCTGGGACTCCCTCCTACTATGGC.

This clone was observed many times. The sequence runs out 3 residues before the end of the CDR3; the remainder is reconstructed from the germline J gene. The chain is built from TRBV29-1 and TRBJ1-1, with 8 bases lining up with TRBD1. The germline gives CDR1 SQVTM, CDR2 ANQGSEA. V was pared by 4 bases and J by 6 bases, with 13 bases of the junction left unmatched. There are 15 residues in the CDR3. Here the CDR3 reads CSVGSPGQGAAEAFF. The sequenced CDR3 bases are TGCAGCGTTGGATCCCCCGGGCAGGGGGCGGCTGAA.

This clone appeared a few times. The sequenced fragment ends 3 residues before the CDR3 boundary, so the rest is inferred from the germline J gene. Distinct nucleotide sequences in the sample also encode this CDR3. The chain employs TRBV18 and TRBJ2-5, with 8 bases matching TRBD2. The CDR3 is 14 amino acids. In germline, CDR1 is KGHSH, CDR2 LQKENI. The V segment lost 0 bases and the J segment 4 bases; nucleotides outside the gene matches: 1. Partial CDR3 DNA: TGTGCCAGCTCACCACCCACTAGCGGAGAGACC. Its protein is CASSPPTSGET. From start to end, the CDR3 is CASSPPTSGETQYF. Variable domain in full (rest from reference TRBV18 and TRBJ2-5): NAGVMQNPRHLVRRRGQEARLRCSPMKGHSHVYWYRQLPEEGLKFMVYLQKENIIDESGMPKERFSAEFPKEGPSILRIQQVVRGDSAAYFCASSPPTSGETQYFGPGTRLLVL.

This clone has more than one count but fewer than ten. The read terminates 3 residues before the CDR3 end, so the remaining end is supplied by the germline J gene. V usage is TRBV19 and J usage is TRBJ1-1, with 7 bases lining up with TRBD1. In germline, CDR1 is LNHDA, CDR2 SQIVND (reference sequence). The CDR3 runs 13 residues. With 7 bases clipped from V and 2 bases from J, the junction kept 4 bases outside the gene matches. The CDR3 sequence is CASIGTANTEAFF. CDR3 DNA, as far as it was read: TGTGCCAGTATTGGGACAGCTAACACTGAA.

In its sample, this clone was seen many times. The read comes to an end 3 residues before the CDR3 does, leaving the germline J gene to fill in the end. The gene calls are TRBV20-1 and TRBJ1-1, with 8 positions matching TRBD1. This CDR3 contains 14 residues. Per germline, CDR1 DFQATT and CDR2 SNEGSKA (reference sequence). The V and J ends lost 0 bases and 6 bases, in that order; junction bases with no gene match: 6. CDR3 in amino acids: CSARDDRGGSEAFF. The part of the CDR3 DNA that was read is TGCAGTGCTAGAGATGACAGGGGAGGGTCTGAA.

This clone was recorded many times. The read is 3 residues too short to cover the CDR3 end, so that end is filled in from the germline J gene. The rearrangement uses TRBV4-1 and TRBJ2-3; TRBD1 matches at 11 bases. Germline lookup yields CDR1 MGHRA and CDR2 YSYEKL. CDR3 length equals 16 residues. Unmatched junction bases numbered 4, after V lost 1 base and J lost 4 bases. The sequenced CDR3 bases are TGCGCCAGCAGCCAAGCGGGACAGGGGGTGGCAGATACG. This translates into CASSQAGQGVADT. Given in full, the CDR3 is CASSQAGQGVADTQYF.